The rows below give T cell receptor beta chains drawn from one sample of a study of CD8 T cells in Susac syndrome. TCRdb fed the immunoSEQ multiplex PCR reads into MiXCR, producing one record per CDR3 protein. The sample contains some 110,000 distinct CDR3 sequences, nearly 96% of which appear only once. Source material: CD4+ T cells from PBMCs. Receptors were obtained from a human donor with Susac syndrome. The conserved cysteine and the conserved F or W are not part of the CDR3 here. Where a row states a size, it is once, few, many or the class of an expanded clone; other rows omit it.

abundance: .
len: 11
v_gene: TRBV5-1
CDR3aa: ASRLRTLETQY

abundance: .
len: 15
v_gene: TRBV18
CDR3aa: ASSPPSGTGTYNEQF

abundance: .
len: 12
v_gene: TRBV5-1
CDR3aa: ASTFGLSTDTQY

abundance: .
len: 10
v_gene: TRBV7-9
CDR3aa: ASSLDLSFPY

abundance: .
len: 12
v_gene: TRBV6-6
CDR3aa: ASSYSQGAYEQY

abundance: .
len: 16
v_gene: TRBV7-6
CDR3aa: ASSLALLSPRNTGELF

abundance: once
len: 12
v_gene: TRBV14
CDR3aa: ASSRDFLVNEQF

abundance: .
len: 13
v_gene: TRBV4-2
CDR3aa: ASSQAQSGVYEQY

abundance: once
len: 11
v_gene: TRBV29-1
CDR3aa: SVETASTDTQY

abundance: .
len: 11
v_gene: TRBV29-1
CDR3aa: SVLQGNTGELF

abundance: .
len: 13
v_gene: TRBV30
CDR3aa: AWGSLAMGAWTQY

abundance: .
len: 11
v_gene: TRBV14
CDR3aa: ASSPRLGDTQY

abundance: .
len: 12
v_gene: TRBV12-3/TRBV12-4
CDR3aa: ASSPRTGGETQY

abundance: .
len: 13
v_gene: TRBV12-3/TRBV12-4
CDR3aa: ASSSSTSGIGEQF

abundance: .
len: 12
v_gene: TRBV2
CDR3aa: ASSATTGLGEQY

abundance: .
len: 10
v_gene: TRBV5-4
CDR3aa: ASSFPEQAAF

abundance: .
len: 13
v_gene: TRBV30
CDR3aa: AWSVTGTMNTEAF

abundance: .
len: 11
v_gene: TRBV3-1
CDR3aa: ASSQTGLGGYT

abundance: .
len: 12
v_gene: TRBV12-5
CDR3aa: ASRDGGTYNEQF

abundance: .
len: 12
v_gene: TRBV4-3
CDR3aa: ASSQETGSGELF

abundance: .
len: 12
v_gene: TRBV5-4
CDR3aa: ASSLALPKETQY

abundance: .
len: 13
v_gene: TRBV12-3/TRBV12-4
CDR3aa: ASHLREIQPGEQF

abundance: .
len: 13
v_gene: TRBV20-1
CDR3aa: SATGGGGRAGEQF

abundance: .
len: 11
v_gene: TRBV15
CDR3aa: ATSSRIYNEQF

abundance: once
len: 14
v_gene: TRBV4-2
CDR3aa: ASSQDRGSDPNEQF

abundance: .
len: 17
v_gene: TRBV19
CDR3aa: ASTPAPRSGRANYNEQF

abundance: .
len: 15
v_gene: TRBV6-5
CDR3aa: ASSYSGLAGAMYEQY

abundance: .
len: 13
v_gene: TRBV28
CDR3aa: ASSFKPGQIYGYT

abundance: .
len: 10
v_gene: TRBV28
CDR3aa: ASSLLDTEAF

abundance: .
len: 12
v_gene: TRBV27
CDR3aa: ASGDRVGNQPQH

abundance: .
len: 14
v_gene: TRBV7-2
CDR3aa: ASSSELVLGAEGYT

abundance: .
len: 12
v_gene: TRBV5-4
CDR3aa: ASSRGQGTTEAF

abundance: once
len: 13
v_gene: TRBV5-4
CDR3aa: ASSTRTGVAYEQY

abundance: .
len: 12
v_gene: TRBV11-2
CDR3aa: ASSRGQGTYEQY

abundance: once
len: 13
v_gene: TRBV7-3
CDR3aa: ASSLRGQDYNEQF

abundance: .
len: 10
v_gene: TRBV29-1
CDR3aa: SAKAGTYEQY

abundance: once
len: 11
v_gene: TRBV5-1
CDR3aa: ASSRVTNEKLF

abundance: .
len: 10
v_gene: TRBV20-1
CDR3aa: SASLGMGAQH

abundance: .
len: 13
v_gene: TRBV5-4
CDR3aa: ASSFVGQPTDTQY

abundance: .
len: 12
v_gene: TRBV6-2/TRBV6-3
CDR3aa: ASTLQGAPETQY

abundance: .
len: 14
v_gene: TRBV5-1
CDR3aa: ASSFGASHAKNIQY

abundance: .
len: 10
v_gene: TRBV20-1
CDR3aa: SAAGTPYEQY

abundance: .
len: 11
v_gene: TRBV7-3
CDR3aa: ASSLTGFETQY

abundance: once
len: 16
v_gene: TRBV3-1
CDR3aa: ASSQGSLAGGITDTQY

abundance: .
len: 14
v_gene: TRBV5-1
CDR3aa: ASSGNSGRFPYEQY

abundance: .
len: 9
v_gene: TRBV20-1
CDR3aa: SARTTYEQY

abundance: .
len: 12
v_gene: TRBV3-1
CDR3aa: ASSQGAVTDTQY

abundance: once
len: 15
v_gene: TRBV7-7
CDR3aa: ASSLAPAGLAGGEQF

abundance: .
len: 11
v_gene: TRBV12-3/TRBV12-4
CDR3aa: ASSFSAREPQH

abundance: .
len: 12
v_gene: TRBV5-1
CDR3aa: ASSLRQPPDTQY

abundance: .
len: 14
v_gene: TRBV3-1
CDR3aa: ASSPRQGLLGDTQY

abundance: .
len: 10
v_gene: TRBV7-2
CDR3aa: ASSLAWGPHY

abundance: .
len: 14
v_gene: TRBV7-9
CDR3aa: ASSSGTSGYQETQY

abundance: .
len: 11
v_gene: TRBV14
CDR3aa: ASSLRPGEKLF

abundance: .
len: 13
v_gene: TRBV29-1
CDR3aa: SVEGDSSGANVLT

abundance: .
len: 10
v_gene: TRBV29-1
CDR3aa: SVMEGNEKLF

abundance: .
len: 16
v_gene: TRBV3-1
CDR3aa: ASSQRGTSGRGTDTQY

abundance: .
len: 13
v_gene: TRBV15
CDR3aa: ATSNGRSSNQPQH